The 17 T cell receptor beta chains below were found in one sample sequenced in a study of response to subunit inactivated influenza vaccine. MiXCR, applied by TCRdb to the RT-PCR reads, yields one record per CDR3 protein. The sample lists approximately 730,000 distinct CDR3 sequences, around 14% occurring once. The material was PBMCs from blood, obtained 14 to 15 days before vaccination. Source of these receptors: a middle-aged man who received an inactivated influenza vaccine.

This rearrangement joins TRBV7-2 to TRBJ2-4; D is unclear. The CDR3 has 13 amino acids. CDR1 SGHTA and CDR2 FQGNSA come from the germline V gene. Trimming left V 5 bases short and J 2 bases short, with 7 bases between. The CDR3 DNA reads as TGTGCCAGCAGCGGGGTTACCAAAAACATTCAGTACTTC. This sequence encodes CASSGVTKNIQYF.

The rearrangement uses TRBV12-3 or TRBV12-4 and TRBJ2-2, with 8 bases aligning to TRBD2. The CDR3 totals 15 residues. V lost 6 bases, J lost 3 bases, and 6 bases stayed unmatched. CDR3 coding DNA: TGTGCCAGCAGGTACGGGAGGGCCGACACCGGGGAGCTGTTTTTT. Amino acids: CASRYGRADTGELFF.

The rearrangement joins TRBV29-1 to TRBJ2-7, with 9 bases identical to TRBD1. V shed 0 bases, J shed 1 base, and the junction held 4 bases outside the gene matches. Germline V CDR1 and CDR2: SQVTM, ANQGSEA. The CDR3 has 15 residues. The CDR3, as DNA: TGCAGCGTTGAAGAATTGGGACAGGGATCCTACGAGCAGTACTTC. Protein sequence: CSVEELGQGSYEQYF.

CDR3 nucleotides: TGCGCCAGCAGCCAAGATCCCTTGGGTTCCTACAATGAGCAGTTCTTC. As protein: CASSQDPLGSYNEQFF. The rearrangement uses TRBV4-3 and TRBJ2-1; D unclear. Germline V lookup: CDR1 LGHNA, CDR2 YSLEER. V was cut by 0 bases and J by 1 base, with 10 bases left in between. This CDR3 spans 16 amino acids.

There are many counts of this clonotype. CDR3 loop: CASSKERNEQFF. CDR3 in DNA: TGTGCCAGCAGTAAGGAGCGGAATGAGCAGTTCTTC. J is TRBJ2-1 and V is TRBV12-3 or TRBV12-4; D possibly corresponds to TRBD2 (5 bases). The V and J ends lost 5 bases and 7 bases respectively, with 9 bases between them. CDR3 length: 12 residues.

CDR3 in amino acids: CASSFRLAVDSSYNEQFF. The CDR3 DNA sequence: TGCGCCAGCAGCTTCAGACTAGCGGTAGACTCATCCTACAATGAGCAGTTCTTC. The genes are TRBV5-1 and TRBJ2-1; 9 nucleotides agree with TRBD2. The CDR3 sequence is 18 residues long. Germline-derived CDR1 and CDR2 are SGHRS and YFSETQ. The V segment lost 2 bases and the J segment 1 base; nucleotides outside the gene matches: 10.

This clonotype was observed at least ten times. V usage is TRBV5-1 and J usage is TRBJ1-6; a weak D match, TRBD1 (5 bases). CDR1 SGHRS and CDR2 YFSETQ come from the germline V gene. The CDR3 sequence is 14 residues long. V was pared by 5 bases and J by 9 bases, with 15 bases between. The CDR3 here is CASRRDRRGSPLHF. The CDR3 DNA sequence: TGCGCCAGCAGAAGAGACCGGAGGGGTTCACCCCTCCACTTT.

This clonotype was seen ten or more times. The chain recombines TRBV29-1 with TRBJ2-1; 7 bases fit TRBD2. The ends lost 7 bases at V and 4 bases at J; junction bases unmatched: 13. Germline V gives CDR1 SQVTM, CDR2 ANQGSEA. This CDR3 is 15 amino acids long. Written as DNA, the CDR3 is TGCAGCGGTCCCAGAGGGCTAGCGGATTACAATGAGCAGTTCTTC. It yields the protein CSGPRGLADYNEQFF.

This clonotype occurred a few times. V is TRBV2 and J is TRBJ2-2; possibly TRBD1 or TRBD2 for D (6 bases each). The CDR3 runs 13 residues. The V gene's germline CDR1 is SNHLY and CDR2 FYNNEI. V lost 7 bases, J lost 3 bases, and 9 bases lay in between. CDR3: CASKGDYTGELFF. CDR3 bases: TGTGCCAGCAAGGGGGACTACACCGGGGAGCTGTTTTTT.

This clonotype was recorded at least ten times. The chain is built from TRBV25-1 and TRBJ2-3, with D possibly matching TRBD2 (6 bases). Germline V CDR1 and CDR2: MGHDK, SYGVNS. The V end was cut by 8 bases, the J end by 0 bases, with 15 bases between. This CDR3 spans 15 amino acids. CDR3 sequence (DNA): TGTGCCAGCGCCCCTTGGGGGACTAGCACAGATACGCAGTATTTT. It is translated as CASAPWGTSTDTQYF.

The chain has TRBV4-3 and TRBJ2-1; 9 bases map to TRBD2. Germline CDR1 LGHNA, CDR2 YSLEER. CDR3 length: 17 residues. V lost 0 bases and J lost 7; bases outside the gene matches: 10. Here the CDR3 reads CASSQDLVRGGGNEQFF. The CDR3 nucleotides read TGCGCCAGCAGCCAAGATTTGGTGCGGGGGGGTGGTAATGAGCAGTTCTTC.

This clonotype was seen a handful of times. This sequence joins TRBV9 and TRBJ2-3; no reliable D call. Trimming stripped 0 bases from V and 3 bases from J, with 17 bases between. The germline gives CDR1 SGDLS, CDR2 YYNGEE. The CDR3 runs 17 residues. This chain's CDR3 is CASSVVATPGGTDTQYF. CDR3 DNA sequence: TGTGCCAGCAGCGTAGTGGCTACCCCGGGCGGTACAGATACGCAGTATTTT.

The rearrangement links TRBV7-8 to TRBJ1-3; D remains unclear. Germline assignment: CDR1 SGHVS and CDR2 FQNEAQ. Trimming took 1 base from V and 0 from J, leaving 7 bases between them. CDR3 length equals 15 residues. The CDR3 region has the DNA TGTGCCAGCAGCTTAGTTACAACCTCTGGAAACACCATATATTTT. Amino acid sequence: CASSLVTTSGNTIYF.

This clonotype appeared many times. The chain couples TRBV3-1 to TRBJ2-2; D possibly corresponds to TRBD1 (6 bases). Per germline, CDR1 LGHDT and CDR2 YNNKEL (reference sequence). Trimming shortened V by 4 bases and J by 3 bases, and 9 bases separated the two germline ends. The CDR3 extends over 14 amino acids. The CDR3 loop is CASSRTGYTGELFF. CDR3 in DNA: TGTGCCAGCAGCCGTACAGGGTACACCGGGGAGCTGTTTTTT.

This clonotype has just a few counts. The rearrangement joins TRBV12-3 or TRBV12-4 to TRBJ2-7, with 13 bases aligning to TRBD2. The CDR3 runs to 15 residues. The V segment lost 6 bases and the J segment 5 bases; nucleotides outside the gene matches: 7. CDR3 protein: CASSIGTSGKHEQYF. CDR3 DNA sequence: TGTGCCAGCAGCATTGGGACTAGCGGGAAACACGAGCAGTACTTC.

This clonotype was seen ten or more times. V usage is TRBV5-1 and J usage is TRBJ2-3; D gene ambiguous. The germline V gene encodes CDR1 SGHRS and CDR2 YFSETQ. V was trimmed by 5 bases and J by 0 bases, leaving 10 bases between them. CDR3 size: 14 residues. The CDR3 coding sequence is TGCGCCAGCAGAACTCAGACTAGCACAGATACGCAGTATTTT. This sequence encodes CASRTQTSTDTQYF.

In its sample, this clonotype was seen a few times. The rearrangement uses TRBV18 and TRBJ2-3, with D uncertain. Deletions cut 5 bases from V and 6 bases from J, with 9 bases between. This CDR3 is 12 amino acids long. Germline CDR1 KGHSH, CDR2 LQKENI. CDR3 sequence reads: CASSSSPDTQYF. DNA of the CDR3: TGTGCCAGCTCATCGAGCCCCGATACGCAGTATTTT.